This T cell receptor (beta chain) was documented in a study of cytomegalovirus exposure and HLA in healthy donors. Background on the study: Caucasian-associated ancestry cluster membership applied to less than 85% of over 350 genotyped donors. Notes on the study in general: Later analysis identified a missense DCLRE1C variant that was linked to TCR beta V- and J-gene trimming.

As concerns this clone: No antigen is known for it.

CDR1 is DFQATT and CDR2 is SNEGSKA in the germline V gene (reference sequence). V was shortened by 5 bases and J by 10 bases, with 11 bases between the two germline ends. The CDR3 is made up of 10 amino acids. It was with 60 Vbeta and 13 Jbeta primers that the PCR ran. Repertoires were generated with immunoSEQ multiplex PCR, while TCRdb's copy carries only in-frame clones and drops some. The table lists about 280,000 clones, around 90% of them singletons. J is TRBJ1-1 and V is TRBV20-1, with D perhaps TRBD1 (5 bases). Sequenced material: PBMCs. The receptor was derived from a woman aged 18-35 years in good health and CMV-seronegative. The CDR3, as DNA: TGCAGTGCTTCTCAGGGTGTAGCTTTCTTT. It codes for CSASQGVAFF.